Shown below are 3 T cell receptor beta chains from a single sample sequenced in a study of T cell repertoires in cytomegalovirus infection. These TCRs' antigens remain unknown. TCRdb re-called the reads with MiXCR, one entry per CDR3 protein. Among fewer than 900,000 distinct CDR3 sequences listed, almost 30% were seen once. The material was cultured CD8+ T cells from PBMCs, obtained from culture after CMV antigen stimulation. These receptors all stem from a human donor in good health (CMV status not recorded). Some clones in this sample may be carry-over from other donors' samples.

This clonotype was picked up a small number of times. V and J are TRBV6-1 and TRBJ2-3; no reliable D call. The CDR3 is 13 residues long. Trimming left V 2 bases short and J 6 bases short, with 9 bases between. Germline-derived CDR1 and CDR2 are MNHNS and SASEGT. The CDR3 loop is CASSERVLDTQYF. In nucleotides, the CDR3 is TGTGCCAGCAGTGAAAGGGTTTTGGATACGCAGTATTTT.

This clonotype was observed many times. V gene TRBV7-2 combines with J gene TRBJ2-1; 7 bases align to TRBD1. The CDR3 length is 16 residues. Germline CDR1 reads SGHTA; CDR2 reads FQGNSA. J lost 0 bases, V lost 4 bases, and 6 bases had no gene match. CDR3 sequence reads: CASSSPGQYSYNEQFF. The CDR3 coding sequence is TGTGCCAGCAGCTCCCCGGGACAGTACTCCTACAATGAGCAGTTCTTC.

The V and J genes are TRBV25-1 and TRBJ1-4; no reliable D call. Germline V gives CDR1 MGHDK, CDR2 SYGVNS. V was shortened by 0 bases and J by 4 bases, with 12 bases between the two germline ends. The CDR3 is made up of 16 amino acids. CDR3 in amino acids: CASSEYWTVVNEKLFF. The CDR3 DNA sequence: TGTGCCAGCAGTGAATATTGGACCGTAGTTAATGAAAAACTGTTTTTT.